The 27 T cell receptor beta chains below all came from one sample that was sequenced in a study of patients and donors after allogeneic stem cell transplantation. Via MiXCR, TCRdb re-called the RT-PCR reads, giving one row per CDR3 protein. The table includes about a million distinct CDR3 sequences, under 20% detected once. The specimen was blood, either unsorted or a sorted T cell fraction (not recorded which). The receptor set was obtained from a human donor who was either an allogeneic HSCT recipient or a stem cell or donor lymphocyte infusion donor (not recorded which). It is not recorded whose cells these are; they may come from a transplant donor.

This sequence joins TRBV5-1 and TRBJ1-6; the D gene is possibly TRBD1 (6 bases). This CDR3 has 15 amino acids. Trimming shortened V by 4 bases and J by 8 bases, and 16 bases separated the two germline ends. The germline gives CDR1 SGHRS, CDR2 YFSETQ. The CDR3 bases are TGCGCCAGCAGCGCAGGACAGAGGATGGATTCACCCCTCCACTTT. It specifies CASSAGQRMDSPLHF.

This clonotype was seen a single time. The gene calls are TRBV7-3 and TRBJ2-7, with 9 bases lining up with TRBD2. The CDR3 extends over 17 amino acids. V lost 1 base to trimming and J lost 2 bases; unmatched junction nucleotides: 9. CDR1 is SGHTA, CDR2 FQGTGA, per germline. CDR3 DNA sequence: TGTGCCAGCAGCTTAAGGGGTGGCCCTAGCGGGGCCTACGAGCAGTACTTC. Translated, it gives CASSLRGGPSGAYEQYF.

This chain connects TRBV3-1 to TRBJ2-1; 15 nucleotides align to TRBD2. Germline-derived CDR1 and CDR2 are LGHDT and YNNKEL (reference sequence). Trimming took 4 bases from V and 8 from J; bases not matched to a gene: 12. CDR3 size: 18 residues. The CDR3 DNA is TGTGCCAGCAGCCCCCGCGGACCCGGGACTAGCGGGAGGCATGAGCAGTTCTTC. Translation gives CASSPRGPGTSGRHEQFF.

V is TRBV7-2 and J is TRBJ2-5, with TRBD2 matching over 7 bases. This CDR3 region has 16 residues. CDR1 is SGHTA and CDR2 is FQGNSA in the germline V gene. Germline trimming cut 5 bases from V and 1 base from J; bases unmatched to any gene: 10. The CDR3: CASSRTLLATQETQYF. The CDR3 DNA reads TGTGCCAGCAGCCGCACTCTACTAGCGACCCAAGAGACCCAGTACTTC.

This clonotype came up a few times. This chain uses TRBV2 with TRBJ2-3; TRBD2 agrees at 10 bases. CDR1 is SNHLY and CDR2 is FYNNEI in the germline V gene. Trimming at V came to 6 bases and at J to 7 bases, leaving 13 bases not matched to a gene. This CDR3 is 16 amino acids long. The CDR3 DNA reads TGTGCCAGCAGCGAACAGGAGCGGGGGGGGATGAATACGCAGTATTTT. Translated: CASSEQERGGMNTQYF.

This CDR3 reads CASSVVNTIYF. CDR3 DNA: TGTGCCAGCAGTGTCGTAAACACCATATATTTT. The chain is built from TRBV2 and TRBJ1-3; unclear D gene. The CDR3 totals 11 residues. Deletions cut 4 bases from V and 6 bases from J, with 4 bases between. The germline V gene encodes CDR1 SNHLY and CDR2 FYNNEI.

The V call is TRBV6-1, the J call TRBJ1-1; D not resolved. The CDR3 sequence is 14 residues long. V lost 4 bases and J lost 3, with 12 bases in between. The germline gives CDR1 MNHNS, CDR2 SASEGT. CDR3 DNA: TGTGCCAGCAGTGCCCTATCCCAATACACTGAAGCTTTCTTT. Translation gives CASSALSQYTEAFF.

J is TRBJ1-1 and V is TRBV6-2 or TRBV6-3; no firm D call. The CDR3 has 11 residues. V was clipped by 6 bases and J by 10 bases, with 12 bases between them. In germline, CDR1 is MNHEY, CDR2 SVGEGT. The CDR3 region is CASRIRRAAFF. CDR3 DNA sequence: TGTGCCAGCAGAATTAGAAGAGCAGCTTTCTTT.

In nucleotides, the CDR3 is TGCAGTGCTAGAGATGGGGGAGGGAACACTGAAGCTTTCTTT. Amino acids: CSARDGGGNTEAFF. This sequence joins TRBV20-1 and TRBJ1-1; D is perhaps TRBD1 (5 bases). Trimming pared 0 bases from V and 1 base from J, leaving 9 bases between. Germline values: CDR1 DFQATT, CDR2 SNEGSKA (reference sequence). CDR3 size: 14 residues.

The rearrangement joins TRBV4-3 to TRBJ2-2; the D gene is possibly TRBD2 (6 bases). The ends were cut back, 0 bases at V and 6 bases at J, with 11 bases in the middle. This CDR3 is built from 15 residues. Germline CDR1 is LGHNA and CDR2 is YSLEER. CDR3 sequence: CASSQDWDLAGELFF. The CDR3 region has the DNA TGCGCCAGCAGCCAAGATTGGGACTTGGCCGGGGAGCTGTTTTTT.

This sequence joins TRBV6-5 and TRBJ2-1; D unresolved. Trimming cost V 0 bases and J 8 bases, with 14 bases left between them. From germline, CDR1 is MNHEY and CDR2 SVGAGI. The CDR3 runs 15 residues. CDR3 in amino acids: CASSYSRKGGYEQFF. The CDR3 DNA reads TGTGCCAGCAGTTACTCCCGAAAGGGTGGTTATGAGCAGTTCTTC.

This clonotype occurred a few times. Just one base apart from a much larger clone, this may be a read error. The V call is TRBV2, the J call TRBJ1-1, with a possible D match to TRBD1 (6 bases). The CDR3 extends over 11 amino acids. The V end was cut by 9 bases, the J end by 1 base, with 6 bases between. Germline V CDR1 and CDR2: SNHLY, FYNNEI. This CDR3 reads CARQGNTEAFF. The CDR3 DNA follows: TGTGCCAGACAGGGGAACACTGAAGCTTTCTTT. Variable domain in full (rest from reference TRBV2 and TRBJ1-1): EPEVTQTPSHQVTQMGQEVILRCVPISNHLYFYWYRQILGQKVEFLVSFYNNEISEKSEIFDDQFSVERPDGSNFTLKIRSTKLEDSAMYFCARQGNTEAFFGQGTRLTVV.

This clonotype has a handful of counts. The rearrangement joins TRBV10-3 to TRBJ2-7, with D unresolved. Trimming removed 4 bases at V and 0 bases at J, with 4 bases between. Germline V gene sequence: CDR1 ENHRY, CDR2 SYGVKD. The CDR3 covers 12 residues. CDR3 coding DNA: TGTGCCATCAGTGTGAACTCCTACGAGCAGTACTTC. Its translation: CAISVNSYEQYF.

This clonotype was seen at least ten times. The gene calls are TRBV12-3 or TRBV12-4 and TRBJ1-5, with a tentative D call TRBD1 (6 bases). V shed 5 bases and J shed 4 bases, with 9 bases lying between them. The CDR3 is 13 amino acids. CDR3 bases: TGTGCCAGCAGTCGGACAGCAAATCAGCCCCAGCATTTT. Residues: CASSRTANQPQHF.

V usage is TRBV20-1 and J usage is TRBJ1-1, with D hard to call. The germline V gene encodes CDR1 DFQATT and CDR2 SNEGSKA (reference sequence). V was cut by 2 bases and J by 0 bases, with 10 bases left in between. The CDR3 sequence is 14 residues long. This chain's CDR3 is CSARKGSVNTEAFF. Written as DNA, the CDR3 is TGCAGTGCTAGAAAGGGTTCGGTGAACACTGAAGCTTTCTTT.

This sequence joins TRBV21-1 and TRBJ1-1. TRBV21-1 is a recognized pseudogene. The CDR3 has 15 residues. The CDR3 nucleotides read TGTGCCCGCAGCAAAGGTGAGGGTATCGGCACTGAAGCTTTCTTT. Protein product: CARSKGEGIGTEAFF.

This clonotype was counted many times. This chain uses TRBV29-1 with TRBJ2-1; D not resolved. Germline V gene data show CDR1 as SQVTM and CDR2 as ANQGSEA. Trimming pared 7 bases from V and 5 bases from J, leaving 6 bases between. CDR3 length equals 10 residues. The chain's CDR3 is CSGWDNEQFF. The CDR3 bases are TGCAGCGGGTGGGACAATGAGCAGTTCTTC.

This clonotype was observed many times. The chain has TRBV5-1 and TRBJ1-1; 9 nucleotides agree with TRBD1. Germline loops: CDR1 SGHRS, CDR2 YFSETQ. The CDR3 totals 17 residues. V was pared by 4 bases and J by 3 bases, with 13 bases of the junction left unmatched. This chain's CDR3 is CASSAYVQGAADTEAFF. The CDR3 DNA follows: TGCGCCAGCAGCGCGTACGTACAGGGGGCCGCGGACACTGAAGCTTTCTTT.

The chain carries TRBV12-3 or TRBV12-4 and TRBJ2-3; D possibly corresponds to TRBD2 (7 bases). The CDR3 has 15 residues. Trimming left V 3 bases short and J 4 bases short, with 14 bases between. The CDR3 DNA sequence: TGTGCCAGCAGTTTTGGGGGGGGCCTGGCAGATACGCAGTATTTT. It is translated as CASSFGGGLADTQYF.

This clonotype was seen at least ten times. V gene TRBV29-1 combines with J gene TRBJ2-2; the D call may be TRBD1 or TRBD2 (5 bases each). The V end lost 4 bases, the J end lost 6 bases, and 9 bases lay between the germline ends. The CDR3 is 12 residues long. Germline V gives CDR1 SQVTM, CDR2 ANQGSEA. CDR3 residues: CSVVVGAGELFF. The CDR3 coding sequence is TGCAGCGTTGTTGTGGGGGCCGGGGAGCTGTTTTTT.

This clonotype showed up just a few times. This chain links TRBV20-1 with TRBJ2-4; possible D gene TRBD1, 6 bases. V lost 2 bases and J lost 4, with 6 bases in between. Germline V gives CDR1 DFQATT, CDR2 SNEGSKA (reference sequence). The CDR3 consists of 12 residues. The DNA for the CDR3 is TGCAGTGCTAGACAGGGGAAAAACATTCAGTACTTC. Translating it yields CSARQGKNIQYF.

This clonotype was seen more than once but under ten times. The chain has TRBV12-3 or TRBV12-4 and TRBJ1-1, with no clear D. This CDR3 comprises 16 residues. Trimming pared 5 bases from V and 1 base from J, leaving 17 bases between. The CDR3 region has the DNA TGTGCCAGCAGTCCAGCCGGGCGGACCGGGAACACTGAAGCTTTCTTT. It is translated as CASSPAGRTGNTEAFF.

This clonotype was seen a handful of times. The chain recombines TRBV30 with TRBJ1-1; D is uncertain. The CDR3 extends over 12 amino acids. CDR1 is GTSNPN, CDR2 SVGIG, per germline (reference sequence). V gave up 4 bases and J gave up 7 bases, with 13 bases separating them. CDR3 loop: CAWTEGLVEAFF. The CDR3 bases are TGTGCCTGGACTGAGGGTTTGGTTGAAGCTTTCTTT.

The V and J genes are TRBV6-5 and TRBJ2-7; a possible D gene is TRBD2 (6 bases). V gave up 0 bases and J gave up 3 bases, with 12 bases separating them. The CDR3 totals 15 residues. Germline V CDR1 and CDR2: MNHEY, SVGAGI. In DNA form, the CDR3 reads TGTGCCAGCAGTTACTCGCGGGATGAGAACTACGAGCAGTACTTC. Its translation is CASSYSRDENYEQYF.

The sample holds one count of this clonotype. The gene calls are TRBV5-1 and TRBJ2-1; a possible D gene is TRBD1 (6 bases). V was clipped by 4 bases and J by 5 bases, with 16 bases between them. This CDR3 has 15 amino acids. Germline V CDR1 and CDR2: SGHRS, YFSETQ. CDR3 in DNA: TGCGCCAGCAGCGCCGGACAGCTATATAACAATGAGCAGTTCTTC. Amino acids: CASSAGQLYNNEQFF.

This clonotype was counted a few times. The CDR3 here is CASSNSEGELFF. The CDR3 DNA reads TGTGCCAGCAGCAATAGCGAGGGGGAGCTGTTTTTT. This chain uses TRBV3-1 with TRBJ2-2; possibly TRBD2 for D (5 bases). The CDR3 loop spans 12 amino acids. Per germline, CDR1 LGHDT and CDR2 YNNKEL (reference sequence). Trimming pared 5 bases from V and 8 bases from J, leaving 9 bases between.

The V call is TRBV15, the J call TRBJ2-3, with 9 bases matching TRBD2. The junction had 5 bases not matched to a gene; V was cut back by 2 bases and J by 2 bases. This CDR3 is 16 amino acids long. Germline CDR1 LNHNV, CDR2 YYDKDF (reference sequence). The CDR3 DNA reads as TGTGCCACCAGCAGATCTACTAGCGGGTACACAGATACGCAGTATTTT. It encodes CATSRSTSGYTDTQYF.